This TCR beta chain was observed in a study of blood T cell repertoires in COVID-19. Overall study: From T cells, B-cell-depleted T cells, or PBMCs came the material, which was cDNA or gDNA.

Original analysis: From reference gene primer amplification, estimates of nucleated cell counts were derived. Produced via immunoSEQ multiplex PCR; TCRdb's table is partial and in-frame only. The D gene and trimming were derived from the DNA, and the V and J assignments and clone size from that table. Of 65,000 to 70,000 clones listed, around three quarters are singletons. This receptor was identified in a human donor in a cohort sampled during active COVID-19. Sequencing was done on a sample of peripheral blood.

The DNA of the CDR3 is TGTGCCAGCAGTGAAACTACGACAGGGGTACAAGGCTACACCTTC. Its translation is CASSETTTGVQGYTF. The chain couples TRBV2 to TRBJ1-2, with 8 bases identical to TRBD1. This CDR3 contains 15 residues. The ends lost 2 bases at V and 8 bases at J; junction bases unmatched: 10. Per germline, CDR1 SNHLY and CDR2 FYNNEI.